This record looks at one T cell receptor beta chain sequence and its context. This clone showed up just a few times. The target of this receptor is not known. No base quality values were provided; no much bigger clone lies one nucleotide off. The entire isolated RNA was reverse transcribed using the High Capacity cDNA Reverse Transcription Kit, and thus expressed TCRB transcripts were sequenced. Deep immunoSEQ sequencing was performed on naive, central memory and regulatory T cell samples, with an average of roughly 3.5 million total reads per sample. Sorted cells were lysed in RLT buffer and RNA was extracted with DNase-treated RNeasy Micro or Mini kits, depending on cell number. To prevent cross-contamination, every cell subset was processed on its own, while patient and healthy donor samples were processed together. The immunoSEQ multiplex PCR was used to amplify TCRB sequences from cDNA, yielding 87-bp fragments that span the CDR3 region. Sequencing of the amplicons was done on the Illumina HiSeq platform. The source study handled its data this way. Synthetic template baselines were used to correct PCR bias computationally, reads within Hamming distance 2 were collapsed together, and singletons that could not be merged were discarded. Reads were aligned to IMGT to assign V, D and J genes, CDR3 length, and insertions or deletions at six rearrangement sites. Clonotype counts were normalized to sorted cell number within each subset before computing true diversity and Gini coefficients with the tcR R package. Repertoire sharing was quantified using the overlap coefficient calculated on TCRB nucleotide sequences. Out-of-frame TCRB sequences from naive cells were analyzed to stand in for the pre-selection repertoire. TCRdb carries this immuneACCESS record with in-frame sequences only. Its versions omit some clonotypes, under half of them owing to an unresolved V gene in the studies checked, with the rest unexplained. V and J calls and clone size are given by that table; D and trimming were obtained from the DNA. For this sample there are roughly 700,000 clones; 13% appear just once. Approximately 0.021% of the sample rests with the top ten.

The sample is drawn from a study of beta chain features in type 1 diabetes (dated by TCRdb to the late 2010s). Study-wide context: Patients and healthy donors did not differ in mean age, gender distribution, total cell number or subset yield. Regulatory and stem cell-like memory subsets were obtained from only 8 patients and roughly 8 healthy donors, while naive and central memory subsets were obtained from all 30 or so donors. Across all samples, around 99 million sorted cells were examined, and cell number per subset correlated strongly with RNA yield. In the study, TCRB repertoires of sorted circulating CD4+ T cell subsets from recently diagnosed type 1 diabetes patients were compared with those of matched healthy donors.

Measured from the cysteine to the phenylalanine, the CDR3 is 14 residues long. The DNA shown is the 42-base CDR3, in frame from base 1. CDR1 SEHNR and CDR2 FQNEAQ were looked up in the germline V gene (reference sequence). Between the V and J ends, shortened by 5 bases and 6 bases respectively, the junction contains 16 bases. From each donor, a single peripheral blood sample of 90 to 150 mL on average was drawn into heparinised tubes. Naive, central memory, regulatory and stem cell-like memory CD4+ T cells were sorted on a BD FACSAria II using a panel including CD45RO, CCR7, CD25, CD127, CD95 and CD27. A purity above 98% was achieved for all sorted populations. Right away, PBMCs were isolated by Lymphoprep density gradient centrifugation and were stained directly, with no culture step. So that batch effects would be minimized, each experiment stained and sorted samples in pairs, pairing one healthy donor with one patient.

The full study reports these points: Shorter templates might have been favored by PCR, but patient and control samples were amplified and corrected together, so both groups would have been affected equally by any skew. At VDJ recombination sites, patients with type 1 diabetes made fewer insertions and deleted more nucleotides, a pattern implying thymic rearrangement abnormalities. Only small numbers of individuals were included in the HLA sub-analyses, which left unresolved whether HLA type had any influence on TCRB rearrangement. A moderate but significant shortening of TCRB CDR3 length was observed in type 1 diabetes patients in all four CD4+ subsets. Because cDNA was sequenced instead of genomic DNA, activated cells with high expression could be over-represented, although the groups did not differ in activation or CD3 levels. Naive, central memory and regulatory TCRB repertoires appeared to be more similar among patients than among healthy donors.

The sequencing sample was made of naive CD4+ T cells from blood. The sample's cell subset or site, from its label and the paper: true naive CD4+ T cells. This TCR was sampled from a man between 18 and 35 years old with type 1 diabetes. The rearrangement combines TRBV7-9 with TRBJ1-1; no D gene call is confident. The DNA reads as follows: TGTGCCAGCAGCAGAGAATCGGAAGTCTCTGAAGCTTTCTTT. This sequence encodes CASSRESEVSEAFF.